What follows describes a single T cell receptor beta chain. Its antigen is still unknown. This specimen belongs to a study of cytomegalovirus exposure and HLA in healthy donors. Study-wide background: The same platform was used for the roughly 120 validation repertoires as for the roughly 660 first-cohort repertoires, as reported in a later analysis. Study-level findings and limits: CMV antigen specificity was confirmed in vitro for a few CMV-associated chains. Many donors carried some public TCRs, although rarity characterized most TCR sequences. First-cohort TCR clusters were later found to tend to co-occur in the roughly 130 validation repertoires.

V lost 8 bases, J lost 6 bases, and 20 bases lay in between. This CDR3 is built from 15 residues. Germline-derived CDR1 and CDR2 are SGHVS and FQNEAQ. The assay was immunoSEQ multiplex PCR, and TCRdb's table has in-frame clones only and misses some. The sample has roughly 250,000 clones, nearly 90% seen once. This TCR derives from a woman aged 18-29 years in good health and CMV-seronegative. What was sequenced was PBMCs. V usage is TRBV7-8 and J usage is TRBJ2-1; possibly TRBD2 for D (7 bases). The DNA of the CDR3 is TGTGCCAGCGGACTTGGTGGGGGGGGCCGCAATGAGCAGTTCTTC. This translates into CASGLGGGGRNEQFF.